A single sample is the source of the 24 T cell receptor beta chains below, sequenced in a study of blood T cells in healthy people across ages. For the second PCR, which ran for roughly 6 to 11 cycles, a sample-barcoded 5' primer and a J-beta primer mix were used. TCRdb ran MiXCR on the 5' RACE reads and lists one entry per CDR3 protein. The data contain over 500,000 distinct CDR3 sequences, approximately 52% of them singletons. Material for sequencing was blood. Source of these receptors: a woman of 80 years or more in good health.

The chain joins TRBV5-1 to TRBJ2-3; TRBD2 matches at 8 bases. V lost 2 bases, J lost 4 bases, and 3 bases stayed unmatched. The germline CDR1 and CDR2 sequences are SGHRS and YFSETQ. The CDR3 length is 14 residues. This chain's CDR3 is CASSFGLAPDTQYF. CDR3 in DNA: TGCGCCAGCAGCTTTGGACTAGCCCCAGATACGCAGTATTTT.

This clonotype was seen at least ten times. V gene TRBV3-1 combines with J gene TRBJ2-3; 14 bases align to TRBD2. The CDR3 is 16 residues long. From germline, CDR1 is LGHDT and CDR2 YNNKEL (reference sequence). Germline trimming cut 4 bases from V and 10 bases from J; bases unmatched to any gene: 10. CDR3 sequence: CASSRSSGTSGSSQYF. In nucleotides, the CDR3 is TGTGCCAGCAGCCGCTCATCCGGGACTAGCGGGAGTTCGCAGTATTTT.

On this clonotype itself: The junction departs from the called germline gene at one end, perhaps through a read error. The gene calls are TRBV7-2 and TRBJ1-2; 7 nucleotides line up with TRBD1. Germline lookup yields CDR1 SGHTA and CDR2 FQGNSA. The CDR3 consists of 15 residues. In nucleotides, the CDR3 is TGTGCCTGCAGCTTAGAGGGCAGGGGGGTAAATGGCTACACCTTC. Translating gives CACSLEGRGVNGYTF.

This rearrangement joins TRBV7-9 to TRBJ1-2, with 9 bases matching TRBD1. Trimming took 7 bases from V and 8 from J; bases not matched to a gene: 20. Germline-derived CDR1 and CDR2 are SEHNR and FQNEAQ (reference sequence). The CDR3 runs 17 residues. CDR3 residues: CASTVPGTGSLSEGYTF. The CDR3 bases are TGTGCCAGCACCGTTCCCGGGACAGGGTCCCTATCGGAAGGCTACACCTTC.

With regard to this clonotype: A much larger clone sits a single nucleotide away, making a read error possible. This chain joins TRBV28 and TRBJ1-2, with a weak D call TRBD1 (6 bases). The CDR3 is made up of 13 amino acids. Germline CDR1 and CDR2: MDHEN and SYDVKM. Trimming removed 8 bases from V and 2 bases from J, with 12 bases in between. The CDR3 loop is CASERTENYGYTF. CDR3 DNA: TGTGCCAGCGAAAGGACAGAGAACTATGGCTACACCTTC.

The table lists this clonotype with many counts. The chain uses TRBV20-1 and TRBJ2-5, with 8 bases that match TRBD2. The junction had 3 bases not matched to a gene; V was cut back by 5 bases and J by 1 base. The CDR3 contains 13 residues. Germline values: CDR1 DFQATT, CDR2 SNEGSKA (reference sequence). The CDR3 sequence: CSADRGGQETQYF. For the CDR3, the DNA is TGCAGTGCTGATCGGGGGGGCCAAGAGACCCAGTACTTC.

This clonotype has at least ten counts. It may be a read error: a sequence one base away is much more abundant. The genes are TRBV13 and TRBJ1-6; TRBD1 might be the D (5 bases). CDR3 length equals 14 residues. V was pared by 5 bases and J by 9 bases, with 14 bases between. Per germline, CDR1 PRHDT and CDR2 FYEKMQ (reference sequence). The CDR3 sequence is CASSVRPQGSPLHF. The DNA for the CDR3 is TGTGCCAGCAGCGTCCGACCTCAGGGTTCACCCCTCCACTTT.

This clonotype came up once. The chain joins TRBV20-1 to TRBJ2-5, with D perhaps TRBD1 (6 bases). Germline CDR1 reads DFQATT; CDR2 reads SNEGSKA (reference sequence). V lost 4 bases and J 2 bases, leaving 20 bases between the germline ends. The CDR3 runs to 16 residues. CDR3 residues: CSAMGTQGRGQETQYF. The DNA of the CDR3 is TGCAGTGCTATGGGGACCCAGGGGAGAGGGCAAGAGACCCAGTACTTC.

This clonotype appeared a few times. A read error may explain this, as a much larger clone is one base away. V and J are TRBV5-1 and TRBJ2-1; TRBD1 matches at 7 bases. The length of the CDR3 is 15 residues. With V trimmed by 2 bases and J by 6 bases, 8 bases remained unmatched. From germline, CDR1 is SGHRS and CDR2 YFSETQ. The CDR3 coding sequence is TGCGCCAGCAGCTTAGGGGCCTCAGGGGGCAATGAGCAGTTCTTC. Translating gives CASSLGASGGNEQFF. Combining the CDR3 with reference TRBV5-1 and TRBJ2-1 gives the whole variable domain KAGVTQTPRYLIKTRGQQVTLSCSPISGHRSVSWYQQTPGQGLQFLFEYFSETQRNKGNFPGRFSGRQFSNSRSEMNVSTLELGDSALYLCASSLGASGGNEQFFGPGTRLTVL.

This clonotype was seen a single time. This sequence may be a read error, since a much larger clone differs from it by one base. The rearrangement uses TRBV20-1 and TRBJ2-3, with D tentatively TRBD2 (5 bases). Per germline, CDR1 DFQATT and CDR2 SNEGSKA (reference sequence). The CDR3 runs 15 residues. With 0 bases removed from V and 4 bases from J, the gap between germline ends came to 14 bases. The CDR3 here is CSARDLANPADTQYF. In DNA form, the CDR3 reads TGCAGTGCTAGAGATCTAGCAAATCCCGCAGATACGCAGTATTTT.

On this clonotype itself: This may arise from a read error, as a much more abundant clone is one base away. The V gene is TRBV9, the J gene TRBJ2-3, with D maybe TRBD2 (6 bases). The length of the CDR3 is 15 residues. Germline CDR1 and CDR2: SGDLS and YYNGEE. Here the CDR3 reads CASSVSGTSTDTKYF. The CDR3 region has the DNA TGTGCCAGCAGCGTTAGCGGTACTAGCACAGATACGAAGTATTTT.

The DNA of the CDR3 is TGCAGTGCTAGTGGGCTAGCGGAGGGGCCCTACAATGAGCAGTTCTTC. This encodes CSASGLAEGPYNEQFF. This rearrangement joins TRBV20-1 to TRBJ2-1; TRBD2 matches at 7 bases. The J segment lost 2 bases and the V segment lost 3 bases, leaving 10 bases of the junction unmatched. The length of the CDR3 is 16 residues. Looked up from germline, CDR1 is DFQATT and CDR2 is SNEGSKA (reference sequence).

This clonotype has only a few counts. V and J are TRBV20-1 and TRBJ1-5; perhaps TRBD1 as D (5 bases). Germline CDR1 DFQATT, CDR2 SNEGSKA (reference sequence). V was cut by 3 bases and J by 6 bases, with 15 bases left in between. This CDR3 region has 14 residues. Here the CDR3 DNA reads TGCAGTGCTAGTGCCCGGGGCAGAACTCAGCCCCAGCATTTT. Residues: CSASARGRTQPQHF.

With respect to this clonotype: Being one base from a much bigger clone, this may be a read error. The chain joins TRBV7-9 to TRBJ2-7; no reliable D call. The V gene's germline CDR1 is SEHNR and CDR2 FQNEAQ (reference sequence). Between the trimmed V and J ends, which lost 6 bases and 2 bases, there was a span of 20 bases. The CDR3 consists of 16 residues. CDR3 amino acids: CASRTITIGSTYEQYF. The CDR3 bases are TGTGCCAGCAGAACAATCACTATCGGATCTACCTACGAGCAGTACTTC. The full variable domain, in which reference TRBV7-9 and TRBJ2-7 provide the parts outside the CDR3, is DTGVSQNPRHKITKRGQNVTFRCDPISEHNRLYWYRQTLGQGPEFLTYFQNEAQLEKSRLLSDRFSAERPKGSFSTLEIQRTEQGDSAMYLCASRTITIGSTYEQYFGPGTRLTVT.

This rearrangement joins TRBV29-1 to TRBJ1-2, with 9 positions matching TRBD1. With V trimmed by 4 bases and J by 0 bases, 9 bases remained unmatched. The length of the CDR3 is 16 residues. CDR1 is SQVTM, CDR2 ANQGSEA, per germline. DNA for the CDR3: TGCAGCGTTGCCCTCGACAGGGGGGGCTCTAACTATGGCTACACCTTC. This translates into CSVALDRGGSNYGYTF.

There are a few counts of this clonotype. The chain has TRBV10-1 and TRBJ2-2, with 11 bases aligning to TRBD2. Losses at the gene ends were 8 bases for V and 0 bases for J; bases not matched to a gene: 5. This CDR3 is 16 amino acids long. The germline V gene encodes CDR1 WNHNN and CDR2 SYGVQD (reference sequence). The CDR3: CASGIAGGTNTGELFF. CDR3 nucleotides: TGCGCCAGCGGAATAGCGGGAGGGACGAACACCGGGGAGCTGTTTTTT.

The chain is built from TRBV25-1 and TRBJ2-4; tentative D call: TRBD2 (6 bases). The DNA end lines up better with TRBJ2-5; the J call may be wrong. Germline lookup yields CDR1 MGHDK and CDR2 SYGVNS. The CDR3 is 15 residues long. Here the CDR3 reads CASSEWGDAQETQYF. DNA for the CDR3: TGTGCCAGCAGTGAATGGGGGGACGCCCAAGAGACCCAGTACTTC.

This chain uses TRBV5-1 with TRBJ2-2, with TRBD2 as a possible D gene (6 bases). CDR1 and CDR2 (germline): SGHRS, YFSETQ. V was clipped by 0 bases and J by 7 bases, with 16 bases between them. The CDR3 length is 16 residues. The CDR3 reads CASSLARTLASGELFF. The DNA of the CDR3 is TGCGCCAGCAGCTTGGCCAGGACACTAGCCAGCGGGGAGCTGTTTTTT.

This clonotype occurred once. The V call is TRBV20-1, the J call TRBJ2-1, with TRBD1 identical over 10 bases. The CDR3 runs to 14 residues. The J segment lost 13 bases and the V segment lost 5 bases, leaving 14 bases of the junction unmatched. Germline V gives CDR1 DFQATT, CDR2 SNEGSKA (reference sequence). Here the CDR3 DNA reads TGCAGTGCTTCGGACAGGGGGAGTCAAGAGACCCAGTTCTTC. It specifies CSASDRGSQETQFF.

There are a few counts of this clonotype. The chain joins TRBV20-1 to TRBJ1-1; D not resolved. CDR1 is DFQATT and CDR2 is SNEGSKA in the germline V gene (reference sequence). The length of the CDR3 is 11 residues. V lost 5 bases to trimming and J lost 0 bases, with 4 bases between them. CDR3 amino acids: CSAWVNTEAFF. In DNA form, the CDR3 reads TGCAGTGCTTGGGTGAACACTGAAGCTTTCTTT.

This clonotype was detected a few times. The CDR3 region is CSVRPFRDTNYGYTF. CDR3 coding DNA: TGCAGCGTCCGCCCCTTTAGGGATACTAACTATGGCTACACCTTC. This chain links TRBV29-1 with TRBJ1-2; D is undetermined. The CDR3 is made up of 15 amino acids. V was cut by 6 bases and J by 0 bases, with 17 bases left in between. Per the germline V gene, CDR1 is SQVTM and CDR2 is ANQGSEA. The whole variable domain, filled in from reference TRBV29-1 and TRBJ1-2, reads SAVISQKPSRDICQRGTSLTIQCQVDSQVTMMFWYRQQPGQSLTLIATANQGSEATYESGFVIDKFPISRPNLTFSTLTVSNMSPEDSSIYLCSVRPFRDTNYGYTFGSGTRLTVV.

Comments on this clonotype: This may come from a read error, since a much larger clone is one base off. The V call is TRBV7-9, the J call TRBJ2-5, with D maybe TRBD1 (5 bases). The DNA end is a closer match to TRBJ2-1, so the J assignment may be wrong. The CDR3 consists of 14 residues. Germline values: CDR1 SEHNR, CDR2 FQNEAQ (reference sequence). The CDR3 sequence: CASSMGPNQETQFF. CDR3 coding DNA: TGTGCCAGCAGCATGGGGCCGAACCAAGAGACCCAGTTCTTC.

The CDR3 sequence: CASSQDVGGSGGYTF. CDR3 nucleotide sequence: TGTGCCAGCAGCCAAGATGTGGGGGGGTCCGGGGGCTACACCTTC. The chain is built from TRBV3-1 and TRBJ1-2; possibly TRBD1 for D (5 bases). Germline loops: CDR1 LGHDT, CDR2 YNNKEL (reference sequence). V dropped 0 bases and J dropped 8 bases, with 16 bases sitting between them. The CDR3 totals 15 residues.

The rearrangement links TRBV20-1 to TRBJ2-7; tentatively, D is TRBD2 (5 bases). The V gene's germline CDR1 is DFQATT and CDR2 SNEGSKA (reference sequence). V lost 4 bases and J 5 bases, leaving 12 bases between the germline ends. The length of the CDR3 is 12 residues. The CDR3 region has the DNA TGCAGTGCTACCGACGCCGGGGACGAGCAGTACTTC. This translates into CSATDAGDEQYF.